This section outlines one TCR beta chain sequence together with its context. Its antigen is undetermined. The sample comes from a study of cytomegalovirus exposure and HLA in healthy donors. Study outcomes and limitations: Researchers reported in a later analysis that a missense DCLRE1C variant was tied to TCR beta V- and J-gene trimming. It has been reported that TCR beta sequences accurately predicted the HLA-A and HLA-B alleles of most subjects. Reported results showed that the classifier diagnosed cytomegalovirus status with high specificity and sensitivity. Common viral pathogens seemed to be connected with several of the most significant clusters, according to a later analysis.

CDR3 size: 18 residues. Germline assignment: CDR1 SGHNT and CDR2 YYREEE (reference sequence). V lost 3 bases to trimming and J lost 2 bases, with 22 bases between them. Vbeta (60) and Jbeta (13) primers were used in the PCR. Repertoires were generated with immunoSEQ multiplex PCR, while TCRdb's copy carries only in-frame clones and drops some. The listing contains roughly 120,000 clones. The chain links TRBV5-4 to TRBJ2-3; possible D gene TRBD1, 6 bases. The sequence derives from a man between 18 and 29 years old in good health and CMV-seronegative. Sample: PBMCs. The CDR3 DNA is TGTGCCAGCAGCTCCCCGACAGGATCGACACCGACCACAGATACGCAGTATTTT. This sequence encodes CASSSPTGSTPTTDTQYF.